This TCR beta chain is from a study of blood T cell repertoires in COVID-19. The CDR3 covers 13 residues. Germline V CDR1 and CDR2: ENHRY, SYGVKD. V was pared by 10 bases and J by 3 bases, with 15 bases between. Clones were read by immunoSEQ multiplex PCR, and TCRdb kept only the in-frame ones, dropping some. The sample holds approximately 260,000 clones; 85% to 90% are singletons and the top ten take approximately 2.3%. The sample comprised peripheral blood. The chain uses TRBV10-3 and TRBJ1-1; unclear D gene. This TCR derives from a woman in her sixties with COVID-19, enrolled during active disease. This CDR3 reads CATLRPGDTEAFF. CDR3 sequence (DNA): TGTGCCACCCTTAGACCCGGAGACACTGAAGCTTTCTTT.